The clone carrying this TCR beta chain has just a few counts. V trimming: 0 bases; J trimming: 0 bases; junction bases outside the gene matches: 10. The CDR3 length is 19 residues. The germline CDR1 and CDR2 sequences are SGDLS and YYNGEE. The data were obtained in a study of shared clonotypes between healthy human individuals. The method was immunoSEQ multiplex PCR; TCRdb's version includes in-frame clones alone and lacks a portion of them. The sample lists over 850,000 clones, around 78% occurring once. The source material was memory CD4+ T cells from PBMCs. Subset defined: CD45RA-negative fraction. The genes are TRBV9 and TRBJ2-3, with TRBD2 matching 10 bases. This sequence originates from a man in his late teens or twenties in good health. Some clones in this sample may be carry-over from other donors' samples. The DNA for the CDR3 is TGTGCCAGCAGCGTAGTTCTGCTAGCGGGAGCCCCTAGCACAGATACGCAGTATTTT. Protein sequence: CASSVVLLAGAPSTDTQYF. Combining the CDR3 with reference TRBV9 and TRBJ2-3 gives the whole variable domain DSGVTQTPKHLITATGQRVTLRCSPRSGDLSVYWYQQSLDQGLQFLIQYYNGEERAKGNILERFSAQQFPDLHSELNLSSLELGDSALYFCASSVVLLAGAPSTDTQYFGPGTRLTVL.